The 26 T cell receptor beta chains below were found in one sample sequenced in a study of shared clonotypes between healthy human individuals. The data were produced by immunoSEQ multiplex PCR, yet TCRdb's version contains in-frame clones alone and is incomplete. The table lists millions of clones, approximately 94% of them singletons. Naive CD8 cells lacked CD45RO and underwent positive selection for CCR7, leaving out terminally differentiated effector memory CD45RA+ cells. Input material: naive CD8+ T cells sorted from blood. The receptors shown here come from a young man in good health.

As DNA, the CDR3 is TGTGCCAGCAGCTTGGTGGGGGAGGACATTCAGTACTTC. Amino acids: CASSLVGEDIQYF. The chain links TRBV5-4 to TRBJ2-4, with D perhaps TRBD2 (6 bases). Germline assignment: CDR1 SGHNT and CDR2 YYREEE (reference sequence). The CDR3 consists of 13 residues. Trimming took off 0 bases at V and 8 bases at J, with 9 bases between the two ends.

In this sample, this clone turned up once. The chain has TRBV2 and TRBJ2-1, with D perhaps TRBD1 (5 bases). CDR1 and CDR2 from the germline V gene are SNHLY and FYNNEI. The V gene lost 9 bases and the J gene lost 2 bases, with 14 bases spanning the gap. CDR3 size: 14 residues. The CDR3 region has the DNA TGTGCCAGTAGATCGACAGCCCCCTACAATGAGCAGTTCTTC. Protein product: CASRSTAPYNEQFF.

This chain links TRBV27 with TRBJ2-1; D gene ambiguous. Germline assignment: CDR1 MNHEY and CDR2 SMNVEV (reference sequence). V was pared by 1 base and J by 4 bases, with 8 bases between. The CDR3 length is 14 residues. For the CDR3, the DNA is TGTGCCAGCAGTTTATATGCAGGTTACAATGAGCAGTTCTTC. This gives the protein CASSLYAGYNEQFF.

V gene TRBV25-1 combines with J gene TRBJ2-7; TRBD2 matches at 8 bases. The CDR3 spans 14 residues. With 2 bases clipped from V and 4 bases from J, the junction kept 4 bases outside the gene matches. CDR1 and CDR2 from the germline V gene are MGHDK and SYGVNS. CDR3 bases: TGTGCCAGCAGTGAAGAAGCGGGAGTGTACGAGCAGTACTTC. This gives the protein CASSEEAGVYEQYF.

The J gene is TRBJ2-7, the V gene TRBV19, with TRBD1 matching over 7 bases. V shed 3 bases and J 2 bases; nucleotides not matched to a gene: 7. Germline-derived CDR1 and CDR2 are LNHDA and SQIVND (reference sequence). The CDR3 consists of 15 residues. The chain's CDR3 is CASSIGTASAYEQYF. CDR3 in DNA: TGTGCCAGTAGTATTGGGACAGCGAGTGCCTACGAGCAGTACTTC.

The chain joins TRBV6-6 to TRBJ2-7; 7 bases fit TRBD1. The germline V gene encodes CDR1 MNHNY and CDR2 SVGAGI (reference sequence). The CDR3 spans 15 residues. Germline trimming cut 2 bases from V and 2 bases from J; bases unmatched to any gene: 6. This chain's CDR3 is CASSYPQGEPYEQYF. The CDR3 DNA reads as TGTGCCAGCAGTTACCCCCAGGGGGAACCCTACGAGCAGTACTTC.

The chain has TRBV4-2 and TRBJ2-1, with 8 bases aligning to TRBD2. V lost 2 bases, J lost 4 bases, and 7 bases stayed unmatched. The CDR3 loop spans 16 amino acids. The germline V gene encodes CDR1 LGHNA and CDR2 YNFKEQ. CDR3 nucleotide sequence: TGTGCCAGCAGCCAATTATCAGCGGGGGAATACAATGAGCAGTTCTTC. Its translation: CASSQLSAGEYNEQFF.

This CDR3 reads CSAVSDEQYF. CDR3 bases: TGCAGCGCCGTTAGCGACGAGCAGTACTTC. The chain employs TRBV29-1 and TRBJ2-7; maybe TRBD2 (5 bases). Germline V gives CDR1 SQVTM, CDR2 ANQGSEA. V lost 7 bases and J 5 bases, leaving 9 bases between the germline ends. CDR3 length: 10 residues.

The chain has TRBV13 and TRBJ2-7; D is perhaps TRBD1 (5 bases). Trimming stripped 0 bases from V and 7 bases from J, with 10 bases between. The CDR3 is made up of 13 amino acids. Germline assignment: CDR1 PRHDT and CDR2 FYEKMQ (reference sequence). The CDR3 loop is CASSLGQGGEQYF. In DNA form, the CDR3 reads TGTGCCAGCAGCTTAGGCCAGGGCGGTGAGCAGTACTTC.

The chain combines TRBV11-2 with TRBJ2-5; the D is unclear. Deletions cut 5 bases from V and 0 bases from J, with 16 bases between. The germline V gene encodes CDR1 SGHAT and CDR2 FQNNGV. The CDR3 runs to 16 residues. In DNA form, the CDR3 reads TGTGCCAGCAGCCCTGGACGGACCTCTAACCAAGAGACCCAGTACTTC. Translated: CASSPGRTSNQETQYF. Complete variable domain (other parts from reference TRBV11-2 and TRBJ2-5): EAGVAQSPRYKIIEKRQSVAFWCNPISGHATLYWYQQILGQGPKLLIQFQNNGVVDDSQLPKDRFSAERLKGVDSTLKIQPAKLEDSAVYLCASSPGRTSNQETQYFGPGTRLLVL.

This clone came up once. V usage is TRBV28 and J usage is TRBJ1-5; no definite D call. This CDR3 contains 18 residues. Germline V lookup: CDR1 MDHEN, CDR2 SYDVKM. Trimming took 2 bases from V and 0 from J, leaving 17 bases between them. The CDR3 region is CASSLGSTDIYSNQPQHF. CDR3 nucleotides: TGTGCCAGCAGTTTAGGGTCAACAGACATCTATAGCAATCAGCCCCAGCATTTT.

The V and J genes are TRBV9 and TRBJ1-2; D may be TRBD1 (5 bases). This CDR3 is 15 amino acids long. Germline values: CDR1 SGDLS, CDR2 YYNGEE. V lost 0 bases to trimming and J lost 0 bases, with 9 bases between them. CDR3 nucleotides: TGTGCCAGCAGCGTAGGCGCCAGGGCTAACTATGGCTACACCTTC. Protein product: CASSVGARANYGYTF.

This rearrangement joins TRBV10-3 to TRBJ2-1; TRBD2 agrees at 7 bases. The V gene end was trimmed by 3 bases and the J gene end by 8 bases; junction bases not matched to a gene: 13. The germline V gene encodes CDR1 ENHRY and CDR2 SYGVKD. The CDR3 is made up of 16 amino acids. In nucleotides, the CDR3 is TGTGCCATCAGTGACGCTGAAACTAGCGAAGCAGATGAGCAGTTCTTC. Translated, it gives CAISDAETSEADEQFF.

The chain is built from TRBV6-6 and TRBJ2-2; D might be TRBD2 (5 bases). CDR1 and CDR2 from the germline V gene are MNHNY and SVGAGI (reference sequence). The CDR3 is 14 residues long. V shed 8 bases and J shed 9 bases, with 19 bases lying between them. The CDR3 nucleotides read TGTGCCAGCTGTGAGGGCCTCCCCTCCCGGGAGCTGTTTTTT. It is translated as CASCEGLPSRELFF.

The chain has TRBV28 and TRBJ2-7, with TRBD1 matching 7 bases. Looked up from germline, CDR1 is MDHEN and CDR2 is SYDVKM. This CDR3 is 12 amino acids long. Trimming at V came to 6 bases and at J to 6 bases, leaving 5 bases not matched to a gene. CDR3 bases: TGTGCCAGCAGAGAACCAGGGGGCGAGCAGTACTTC. Translating gives CASREPGGEQYF.

The chain combines TRBV7-8 with TRBJ2-1; TRBD2 agrees at 12 bases. The germline V gene encodes CDR1 SGHVS and CDR2 FQNEAQ. This CDR3 has 16 residues. V was clipped by 5 bases and J by 4 bases; unmatched bases: 6. In DNA form, the CDR3 reads TGTGCCAGCAGCCAGTGGACTAGCGGGAAGTACAATGAGCAGTTCTTC. It encodes CASSQWTSGKYNEQFF.

The chain joins TRBV6-1 to TRBJ1-2; 8 bases are shared with TRBD1. Germline-derived CDR1 and CDR2 are MNHNS and SASEGT. The CDR3 has 12 residues. Unmatched junction bases numbered 7, after V lost 8 bases and J lost 8 bases. In DNA form, the CDR3 reads TGTGCCAGCCCACAGGGGGGGGGAGGCTACACCTTC. Its translation is CASPQGGGGYTF.

This rearrangement joins TRBV12-5 to TRBJ2-3, with D maybe TRBD2 (7 bases). The V gene lost 0 bases and the J gene lost 6 bases, with 13 bases spanning the gap. From germline, CDR1 is LGHNT and CDR2 FRNRAP. The CDR3 extends over 15 amino acids. CDR3 in DNA: TGTGCTAGTGGTTTGGTGGGAGGGGGAGTGGATACGCAGTATTTT. Translating it yields CASGLVGGGVDTQYF.

For this clone: The sample has other DNA sequences that encode this CDR3 too. J is TRBJ2-3 and V is TRBV7-9, with 9 bases matching TRBD2. The J segment lost 0 bases and the V segment lost 5 bases, leaving 3 bases of the junction unmatched. Germline V lookup: CDR1 SEHNR, CDR2 FQNEAQ (reference sequence). The CDR3 sequence is 15 residues long. This chain's CDR3 is CASSLSGGSTDTQYF. For the CDR3, the DNA is TGTGCCAGCAGCCTTAGCGGGGGTAGCACAGATACGCAGTATTTT.

This clone has just one count. The gene calls are TRBV6-1 and TRBJ1-2, with D perhaps matching TRBD1 (6 bases). Germline lookup yields CDR1 MNHNS and CDR2 SASEGT. Between the trimmed V and J ends, which lost 3 bases and 3 bases, there was a span of 20 bases. The CDR3 runs 17 residues. CDR3 bases: TGTGCCAGCAGTGAGGGACCCAACAGGGCGTACGACTATGGCTACACCTTC. Protein sequence: CASSEGPNRAYDYGYTF.

CDR3 coding DNA: TGCGCCAGCAGCTTCAGTTTCGGGTGGATGTTTTTT. It yields the protein CASSFSFGWMFF. This chain links TRBV5-1 with TRBJ2-2, with D unresolved. Germline loops: CDR1 SGHRS, CDR2 YFSETQ. Trimming shortened V by 2 bases and J by 15 bases, and 14 bases separated the two germline ends. The CDR3 is made up of 12 amino acids.

V gene TRBV6-5 combines with J gene TRBJ2-1, with D unclear. Germline V gene data show CDR1 as MNHEY and CDR2 as SVGAGI. V was cut by 5 bases and J by 5 bases, with 16 bases left in between. The CDR3 is 15 amino acids. The CDR3 sequence is CASSLLGNINNEQFF. For the CDR3, the DNA is TGTGCCAGCAGTCTCCTGGGAAATATCAACAATGAGCAGTTCTTC.

This chain connects TRBV28 to TRBJ2-3; D is uncertain. The CDR3 is 14 amino acids. Germline V gene lookup returns CDR1 MDHEN and CDR2 SYDVKM. Between the trimmed V and J ends, which lost 3 bases and 2 bases, there was a span of 9 bases. The CDR3 nucleotides are TGTGCCAGCAGTTTTCGGCCCTCCACAGATACGCAGTATTTT. It encodes CASSFRPSTDTQYF.

The V gene is TRBV4-2, the J gene TRBJ2-1; D unresolved. The V gene's germline CDR1 is LGHNA and CDR2 YNFKEQ. This CDR3 contains 12 residues. V lost 0 bases, J lost 6 bases, and 3 bases lay in between. CDR3: CASSQDPNEQFF. CDR3 sequence (DNA): TGTGCCAGCAGCCAAGATCCCAATGAGCAGTTCTTC.

The CDR3 DNA is TGCGCCAGCAGCTTGGCCCCGGGACTGATGAACACTGAAGCTTTCTTT. This sequence encodes CASSLAPGLMNTEAFF. The gene calls are TRBV5-1 and TRBJ1-1, with D possibly matching TRBD1 (5 bases). CDR3 length: 16 residues. V was cut by 0 bases and J by 0 bases, with 12 bases left in between. CDR1 SGHRS and CDR2 YFSETQ come from the germline V gene.

J is TRBJ2-7 and V is TRBV9; 10 positions match TRBD1. The CDR3 covers 15 residues. With V trimmed by 3 bases and J by 4 bases, 7 bases remained unmatched. Germline assignment: CDR1 SGDLS and CDR2 YYNGEE. The chain's CDR3 is CASSDRDRGPYEQYF. Here the CDR3 DNA reads TGTGCCAGCAGCGACCGGGACAGGGGACCTTACGAGCAGTACTTC.